A selection of T cell receptor beta chains follows, all from one sample in a study of OX40 agonist ivuxolimab in advanced cancers. Using immunoSEQ multiplex PCR, the repertoire was profiled, and TCRdb retains in-frame clones only, with some absent. The table shows over 14,000 clones, with roughly 79% occurring only once. Sample: CD4+ or CD8+ T cells sorted from blood, taken in a trial of the OX40 agonist ivuxolimab. The source is an adult with an advanced solid tumor such as melanoma, head and neck, liver or kidney cancer. The CDR3 runs from the conserved cysteine through the conserved F or W. A D gene is named only where the DNA matches it firmly. Expanded clones are given a class, and other clones once, few, many or no size at all.

>NA|TRBJ1-5|NA|TRBV4-1
CASSQQQGQPQHF
TGCGCCAGCAGCCAACAGCAGGGTCAGCCCCAGCATTTT
>TRBD1|TRBJ1-6|NA|TRBV28
CASRIDRESWSPLHF
TGTGCCAGCAGGATTGACAGGGAAAGTTGGTCACCCCTCCACTTT
>NA|TRBJ2-2|few|TRBV10-1
CASSPGGGTGELFF
TGCGCCAGCAGTCCCGGGGGTGGCACCGGGGAGCTGTTTTTT
>NA|TRBJ2-1|NA|TRBV4-1
CASSQDKPEKFF
TGCGCCAGCAGCCAAGATAAACCGGAAAAGTTCTTC
>NA|TRBJ2-7|NA|TRBV5-4
CASSFGGFAYEQYF
TGTGCCAGCAGCTTTGGGGGTTTCGCCTACGAGCAGTACTTC
>NA|TRBJ2-5|NA|TRBV4-1
CASSQELLKTQYF
TGCGCCAGCAGCCAAGAGCTATTGAAGACCCAGTACTTC
>NA|TRBJ2-7|NA|TRBV6-5
CASSYFPLGNSYEQYF
TGTGCCAGCAGTTACTTCCCCCTCGGGAACTCCTACGAGCAGTACTTC
>NA|TRBJ2-2|NA|TRBV19
CASSRDGGELFF
TGTGCCAGTAGCCGCGACGGCGGGGAGCTGTTTTTT
>NA|TRBJ2-2|NA|TRBV4-1
CASSRGGAGELFF
TGCGCCAGCAGTCGAGGGGGTGCCGGGGAGCTGTTTTTT
>TRBD1|TRBJ1-1|NA|TRBV15
CATSINRGGTEAFF
TGTGCCACCAGCATAAACAGGGGAGGCACTGAAGCTTTCTTT
>NA|TRBJ2-7|NA|TRBV11-2
CASSLGGNQYEQYF
TGTGCCAGCAGCTTAGGCGGGAACCAATACGAGCAGTACTTC
>TRBD1|TRBJ2-7|NA|TRBV4-1
CASSLRDRDEQYF
TGCGCCAGCAGCCTTCGGGACAGGGATGAGCAGTACTTC
>TRBD1|TRBJ2-7|NA|TRBV7-2
CASSQGQGFEQYF
TGTGCCAGCAGCCAGGGACAGGGGTTTGAGCAGTACTTC
>TRBD2|TRBJ2-2|medium-sized|TRBV5-5
CASSLGLAGGPNTGELFF
TGTGCCAGCAGCTTGGGACTAGCGGGGGGGCCGAACACCGGGGAGCTGTTTTTT
>TRBD2|TRBJ2-1|NA|TRBV4-2
CASSQETGTSSYNEQFF
TGTGCCAGCAGCCAAGAAACCGGGACTAGCTCCTACAATGAGCAGTTCTTC
>NA|TRBJ1-3|few|TRBV6-5
CASSPLGGSGNTIYF
TGTGCCAGCAGTCCCCTGGGAGGCTCTGGAAACACCATATATTTT
>NA|TRBJ1-4|NA|TRBV7-9
CASSPEPGAGEKLFF
TGTGCCAGCAGCCCAGAGCCCGGGGCGGGCGAAAAACTGTTTTTT
>NA|TRBJ2-5|NA|TRBV6-5
CASLGQDQETQYF
TGTGCCTCCTTGGGACAAGACCAAGAGACCCAGTACTTC
>NA|TRBJ1-5|NA|TRBV6-1
CASSERAGEPQHF
TGTGCCAGCAGTGAAAGGGCTGGCGAGCCCCAGCATTTT
>NA|TRBJ2-7|NA|TRBV7-9
CASSLSGAEQYF
TGTGCCAGCAGCTTATCCGGGGCCGAGCAGTACTTC
>TRBD2|TRBJ2-1|NA|TRBV19
CASSTGLAGAGNEQFF
TGTGCCAGTAGTACCGGACTAGCGGGAGCAGGCAATGAGCAGTTCTTC
>TRBD1|TRBJ2-5|NA|TRBV10-2
CASRDRGETQYF
TGCGCCAGCAGGGACAGGGGAGAGACCCAGTACTTC
>TRBD2|TRBJ2-3|NA|TRBV9
CASSGGGRLDTQYF
TGTGCCAGCAGCGGAGGCGGGAGGTTAGATACGCAGTATTTT
>NA|TRBJ2-1|NA|TRBV6-1
CASSENSRSLLSSYNEQFF
TGTGCCAGCAGTGAAAATAGTAGGAGTTTACTAAGCTCCTACAATGAGCAGTTCTTC
>NA|TRBJ2-6|NA|TRBV15
CATSKGLSSGANVLTF
TGTGCCACCAGTAAGGGCTTGAGCTCTGGGGCCAACGTCCTGACTTTC
>NA|TRBJ2-7|once|TRBV7-9
CASSLGGSGIEQYF
TGTGCCAGCAGCTTAGGGGGGTCAGGGATCGAGCAGTACTTC
>NA|TRBJ2-3|once|TRBV7-9
CASSSWGREADTQYF
TGTGCCAGCAGCTCCTGGGGGCGGGAAGCAGATACGCAGTATTTT
>NA|TRBJ2-7|NA|TRBV6-1
CASTQRGYEQYF
TGTGCCAGCACTCAAAGGGGCTACGAGCAGTACTTC
>NA|TRBJ1-4|NA|TRBV6-1
CTSWGQEEKLFF
TGTACCAGTTGGGGGCAGGAAGAAAAACTGTTTTTT
>TRBD2|TRBJ2-1|NA|TRBV5-6
CASSRTGLAAFEQFF
TGTGCCAGCAGCAGAACGGGACTAGCTGCGTTTGAGCAGTTCTTC
>NA|TRBJ1-1|NA|TRBV6-6
CASSYSHEGYTEAFF
TGTGCCAGCAGTTACTCCCACGAGGGGTATACTGAAGCTTTCTTT
>TRBD2|TRBJ2-2|NA|TRBV5-6
CASSVLAGVVETGELFF
TGTGCCAGCAGCGTACTAGCGGGAGTGGTAGAAACCGGGGAGCTGTTTTTT
>NA|TRBJ1-2|NA|TRBV27
CASSLGRSYGYTF
TGTGCCAGCAGTTTGGGCAGGAGTTATGGCTACACCTTC
>NA|TRBJ2-2|few|TRBV7-8
CASRSTGELFF
TGTGCCAGCAGGTCCACCGGGGAGCTGTTTTTT
>NA|TRBJ2-7|NA|TRBV7-9
CASSLTTGYEQYF
TGTGCCAGCAGCTTGACAACGGGCTACGAGCAGTACTTC
>TRBD2|TRBJ2-1|NA|TRBV7-2
CASSSERDLHNEQFF
TGTGCCAGCAGCTCAGAGCGGGATCTCCACAATGAGCAGTTCTTC